The source of this TCR beta chain is a study of post-analysis software for immune sequencing data. Of note for this clonotype: Its antigen is not identified.

Study-wide results and limits: The study found TRBV5-6, TRBV5-1 and TRBV20-1 among roughly 5 TRBV segments more frequent in patients than controls. Under F measure analysis, samples from one preparation batch co-clustered strongly. Controls showed significantly higher normalized Chao1 diversity than did multiple sclerosis patients.

The CDR3 covers 14 residues. Per germline, CDR1 SGHRS and CDR2 YFSETQ. V was cut by 5 bases and J by 4 bases, with 14 bases left in between. Sequencing libraries made from TCR beta cDNA carried unique molecular identifiers. A single record per CDR3 protein comes from TCRdb applying MiXCR to the PCR reads. The table has around 160,000 distinct CDR3 sequences, about 36% seen once. The chain is built from TRBV5-1 and TRBJ2-3; TRBD2 is a possible D gene (5 bases). This specimen was blood, taken after autologous hematopoietic stem cell transplantation. This TCR derives from a girl aged 10-17 years with multiple sclerosis. CDR3 sequence reads: CASSQSTRPDTQYF. The CDR3 nucleotides are TGCGCCAGCAGTCAGTCCACTAGGCCAGATACGCAGTATTTT.